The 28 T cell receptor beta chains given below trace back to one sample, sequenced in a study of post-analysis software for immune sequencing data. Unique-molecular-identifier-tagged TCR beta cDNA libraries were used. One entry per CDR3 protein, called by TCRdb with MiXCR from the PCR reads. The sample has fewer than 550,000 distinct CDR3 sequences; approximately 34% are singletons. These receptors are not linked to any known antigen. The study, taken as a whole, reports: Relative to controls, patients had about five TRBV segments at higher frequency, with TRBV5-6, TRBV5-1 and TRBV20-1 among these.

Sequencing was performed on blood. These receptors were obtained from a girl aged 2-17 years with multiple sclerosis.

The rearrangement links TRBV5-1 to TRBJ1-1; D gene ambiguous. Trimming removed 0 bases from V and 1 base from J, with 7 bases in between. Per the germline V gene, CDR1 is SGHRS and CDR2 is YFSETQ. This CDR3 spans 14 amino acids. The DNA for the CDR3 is TGCGCCAGCAGCTTGGATCTGCGGAACACTGAAGCTTTCTTT. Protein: CASSLDLRNTEAFF.

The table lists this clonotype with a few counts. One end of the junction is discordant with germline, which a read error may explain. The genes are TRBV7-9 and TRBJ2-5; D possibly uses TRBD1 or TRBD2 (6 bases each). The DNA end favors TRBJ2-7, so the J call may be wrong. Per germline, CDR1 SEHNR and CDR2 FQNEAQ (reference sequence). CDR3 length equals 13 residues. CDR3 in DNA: TGTACCAGCAGCTTACAAGGGGGAGGCGAGCAGTACTTC. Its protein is CTSSLQGGGEQYF.

CDR3 sequence (DNA): TGTGCCAGCAGGCTGGACTATTTCCCACTTGGGGCCAACGTCCTGACTTTC. This gives the protein CASRLDYFPLGANVLTF. V usage is TRBV12-3 or TRBV12-4 and J usage is TRBJ2-6; the D gene is possibly TRBD2 (6 bases). Trimming stripped 6 bases from V and 3 bases from J, with 18 bases between. The CDR3 is 17 residues long.

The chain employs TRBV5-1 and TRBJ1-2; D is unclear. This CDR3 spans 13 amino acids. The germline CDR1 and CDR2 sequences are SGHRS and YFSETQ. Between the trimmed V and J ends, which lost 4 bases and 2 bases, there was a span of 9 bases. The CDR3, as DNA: TGCGCCAGCAGCCCGGTCGAAAACTATGGCTACACCTTC. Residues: CASSPVENYGYTF.

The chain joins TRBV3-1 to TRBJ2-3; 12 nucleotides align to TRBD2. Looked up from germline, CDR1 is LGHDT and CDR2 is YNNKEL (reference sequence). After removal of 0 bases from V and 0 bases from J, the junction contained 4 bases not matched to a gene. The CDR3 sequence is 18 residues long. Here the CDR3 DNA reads TGTGCCAGCAGCCAAGATGGGACTAGCGGGTCCAGCACAGATACGCAGTATTTT. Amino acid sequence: CASSQDGTSGSSTDTQYF.

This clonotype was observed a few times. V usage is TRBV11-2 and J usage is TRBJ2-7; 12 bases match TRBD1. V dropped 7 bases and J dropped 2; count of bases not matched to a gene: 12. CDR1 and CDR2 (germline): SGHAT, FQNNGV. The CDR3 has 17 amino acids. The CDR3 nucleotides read TGTGCCAGCAACGGCCTTCGGGACAGGGGGCGAGCCTACGAGCAGTACTTC. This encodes CASNGLRDRGRAYEQYF.

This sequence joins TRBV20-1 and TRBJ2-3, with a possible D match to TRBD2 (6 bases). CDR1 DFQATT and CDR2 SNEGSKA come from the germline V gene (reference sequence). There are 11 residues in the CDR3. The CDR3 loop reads CSLIAVDTQYF. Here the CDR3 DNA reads TGCAGCCTTATAGCGGTAGATACGCAGTATTTT.

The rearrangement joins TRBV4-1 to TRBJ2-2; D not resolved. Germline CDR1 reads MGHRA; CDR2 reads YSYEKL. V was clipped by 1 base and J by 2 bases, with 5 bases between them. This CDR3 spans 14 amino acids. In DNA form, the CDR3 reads TGCGCCAGCAGCCAAGGCCAAAACACCGGGGAGCTGTTTTTT. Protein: CASSQGQNTGELFF.

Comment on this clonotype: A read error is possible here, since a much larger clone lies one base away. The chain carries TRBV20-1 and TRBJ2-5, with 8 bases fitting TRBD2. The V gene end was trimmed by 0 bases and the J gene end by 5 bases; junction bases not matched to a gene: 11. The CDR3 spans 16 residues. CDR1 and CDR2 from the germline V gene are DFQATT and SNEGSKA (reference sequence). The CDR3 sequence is CSARDHGAGVGETQYF. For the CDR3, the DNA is TGCAGTGCTAGAGATCACGGAGCGGGGGTGGGGGAGACCCAGTACTTC.

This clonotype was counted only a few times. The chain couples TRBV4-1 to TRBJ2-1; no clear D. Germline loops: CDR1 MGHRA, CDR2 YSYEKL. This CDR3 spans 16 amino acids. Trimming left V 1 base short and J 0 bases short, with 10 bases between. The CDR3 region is CASSQVGVNSYNEQFF. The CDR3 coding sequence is TGCGCCAGCAGCCAAGTAGGTGTTAACTCCTACAATGAGCAGTTCTTC.

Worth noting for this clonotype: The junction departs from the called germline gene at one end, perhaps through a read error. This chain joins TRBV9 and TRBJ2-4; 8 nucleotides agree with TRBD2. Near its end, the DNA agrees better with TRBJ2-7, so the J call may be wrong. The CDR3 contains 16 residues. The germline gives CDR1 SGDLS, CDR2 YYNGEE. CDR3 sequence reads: CTSSVAWAGGWNEQYF. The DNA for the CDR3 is TGTACCAGCAGCGTAGCCTGGGCGGGGGGCTGGAACGAGCAGTACTTC.

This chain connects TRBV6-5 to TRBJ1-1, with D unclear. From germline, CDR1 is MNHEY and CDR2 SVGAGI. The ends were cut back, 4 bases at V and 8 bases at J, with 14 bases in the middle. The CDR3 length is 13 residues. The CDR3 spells CASSSFYGREAFF. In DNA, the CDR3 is TGTGCCAGCAGTTCCTTTTACGGGCGGGAAGCTTTCTTT.

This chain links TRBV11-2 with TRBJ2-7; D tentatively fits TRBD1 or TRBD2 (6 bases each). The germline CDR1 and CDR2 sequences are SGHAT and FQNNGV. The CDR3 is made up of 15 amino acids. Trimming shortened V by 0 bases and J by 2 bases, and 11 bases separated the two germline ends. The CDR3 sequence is CASSLETGGAYEQYF. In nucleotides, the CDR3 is TGTGCCAGCAGCTTAGAGACAGGAGGGGCCTACGAGCAGTACTTC.

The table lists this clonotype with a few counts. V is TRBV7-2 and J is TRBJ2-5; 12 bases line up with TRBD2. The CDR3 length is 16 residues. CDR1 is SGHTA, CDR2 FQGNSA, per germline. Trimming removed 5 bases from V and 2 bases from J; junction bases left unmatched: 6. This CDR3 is CASSTRLAGAQETQYF. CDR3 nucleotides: TGTGCCAGCAGCACCAGACTAGCGGGGGCTCAAGAGACCCAGTACTTC.

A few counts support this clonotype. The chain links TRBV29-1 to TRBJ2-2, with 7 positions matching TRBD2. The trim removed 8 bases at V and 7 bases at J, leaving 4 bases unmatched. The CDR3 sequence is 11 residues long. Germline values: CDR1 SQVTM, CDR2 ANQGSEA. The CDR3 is CSSGRGGELFF. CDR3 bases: TGCAGCTCTGGGAGGGGCGGGGAGCTGTTTTTT.

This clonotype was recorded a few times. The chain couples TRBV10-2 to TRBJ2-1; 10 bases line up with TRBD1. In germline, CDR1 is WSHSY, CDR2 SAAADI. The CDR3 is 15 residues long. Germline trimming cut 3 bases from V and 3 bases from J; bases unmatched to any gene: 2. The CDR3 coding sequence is TGCGCCAGCAGTGACCGGGACAGGGGCTACAATGAGCAGTTCTTC. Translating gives CASSDRDRGYNEQFF.

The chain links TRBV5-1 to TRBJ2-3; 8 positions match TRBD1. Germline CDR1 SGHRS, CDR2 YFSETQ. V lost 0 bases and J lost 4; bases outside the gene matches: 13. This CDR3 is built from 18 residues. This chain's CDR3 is CASSLARRQGLISDTQYF. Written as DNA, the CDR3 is TGCGCCAGCAGCTTGGCCAGGCGACAGGGGTTGATTTCAGATACGCAGTATTTT.

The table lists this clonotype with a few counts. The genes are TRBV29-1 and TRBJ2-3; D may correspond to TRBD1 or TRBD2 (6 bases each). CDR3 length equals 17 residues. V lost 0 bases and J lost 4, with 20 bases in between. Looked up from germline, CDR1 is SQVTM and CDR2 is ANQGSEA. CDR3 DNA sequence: TGCAGCGTTGAAGAGATGGGGGGCGCAGGGTCAGCAGATACGCAGTATTTT. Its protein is CSVEEMGGAGSADTQYF.

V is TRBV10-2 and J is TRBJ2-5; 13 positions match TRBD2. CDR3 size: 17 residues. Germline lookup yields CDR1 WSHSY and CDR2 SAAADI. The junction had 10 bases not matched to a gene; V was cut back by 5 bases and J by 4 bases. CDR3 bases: TGCGCCAGCAGTCTAACTAGCGGGAGGGCCGGAGGAGAGACCCAGTACTTC. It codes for CASSLTSGRAGGETQYF.

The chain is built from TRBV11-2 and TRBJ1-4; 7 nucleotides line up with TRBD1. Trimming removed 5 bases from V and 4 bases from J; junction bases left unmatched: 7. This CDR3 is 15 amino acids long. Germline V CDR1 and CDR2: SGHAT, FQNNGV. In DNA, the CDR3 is TGTGCCAGCAGCCCCGGACAGGCGCATAATGAAAAACTGTTTTTT. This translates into CASSPGQAHNEKLFF.

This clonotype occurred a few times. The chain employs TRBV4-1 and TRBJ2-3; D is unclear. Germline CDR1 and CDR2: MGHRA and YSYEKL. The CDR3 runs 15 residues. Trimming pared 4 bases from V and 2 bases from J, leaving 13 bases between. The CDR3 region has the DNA TGCGCCAGCAGCCTCCTCGGACCCTACACAGATACGCAGTATTTT. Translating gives CASSLLGPYTDTQYF.

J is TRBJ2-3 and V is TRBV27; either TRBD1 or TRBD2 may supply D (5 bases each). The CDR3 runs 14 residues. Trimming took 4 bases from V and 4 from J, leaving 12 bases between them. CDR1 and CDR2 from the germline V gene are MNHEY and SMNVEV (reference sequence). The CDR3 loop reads CASSSPRDPDTQYF. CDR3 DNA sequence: TGTGCCAGCAGTTCACCACGGGACCCAGATACGCAGTATTTT.

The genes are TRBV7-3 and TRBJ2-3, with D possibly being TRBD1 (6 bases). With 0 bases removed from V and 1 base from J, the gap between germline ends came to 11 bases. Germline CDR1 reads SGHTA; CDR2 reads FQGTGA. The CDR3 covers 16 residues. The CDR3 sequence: CASSLTDRGGTDTQYF. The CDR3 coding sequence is TGTGCCAGCAGCTTAACGGACAGAGGAGGCACAGATACGCAGTATTTT.

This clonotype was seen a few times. In nucleotides, the CDR3 is TGTGCCAGTAGGGACCACAGGGGAAATAATGAAAAACTGTTTTTT. Amino acids: CASRDHRGNNEKLFF. The genes are TRBV12-3 or TRBV12-4 and TRBJ1-4; TRBD1 agrees at 7 bases. CDR3 length: 15 amino acids. V dropped 9 bases and J dropped 4; count of bases not matched to a gene: 11.

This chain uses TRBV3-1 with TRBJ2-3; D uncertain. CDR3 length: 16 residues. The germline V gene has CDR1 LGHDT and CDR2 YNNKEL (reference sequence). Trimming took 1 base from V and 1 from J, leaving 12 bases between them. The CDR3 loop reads CASSQGRDERTDTQYF. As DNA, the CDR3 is TGTGCCAGCAGCCAAGGCCGTGACGAACGCACAGATACGCAGTATTTT.

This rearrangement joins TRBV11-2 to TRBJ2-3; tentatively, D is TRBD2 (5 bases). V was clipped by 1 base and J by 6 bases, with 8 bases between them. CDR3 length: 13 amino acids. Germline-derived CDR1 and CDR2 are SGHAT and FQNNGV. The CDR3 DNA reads TGTGCCAGCAGCTTAGTACCGGGGGATACGCAGTATTTT. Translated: CASSLVPGDTQYF.

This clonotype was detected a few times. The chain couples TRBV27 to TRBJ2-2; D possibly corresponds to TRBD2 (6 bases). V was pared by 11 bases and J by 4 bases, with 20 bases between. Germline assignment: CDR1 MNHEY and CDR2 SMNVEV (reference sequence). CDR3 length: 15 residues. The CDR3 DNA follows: TGTGCCCTCCATGTCGGTGGGAGGTTCACCGGGGAGCTGTTTTTT. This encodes CALHVGGRFTGELFF.

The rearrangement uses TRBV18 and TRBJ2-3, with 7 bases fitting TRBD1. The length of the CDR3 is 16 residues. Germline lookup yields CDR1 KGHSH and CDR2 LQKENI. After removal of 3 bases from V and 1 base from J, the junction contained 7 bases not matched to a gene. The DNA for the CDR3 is TGTGCCAGCTCACCGCACAGGGGATTGGGCACAGATACGCAGTATTTT. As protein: CASSPHRGLGTDTQYF.